The subject of this entry is one T cell receptor beta chain. Trimming took 0 bases from V and 4 from J, leaving 10 bases between them. The CDR3 consists of 14 residues. In germline, CDR1 is SGDLS, CDR2 YYNGEE. TCRdb used MiXCR to reprocess the RT-PCR reads, holding one entry per CDR3 protein. The sample yields around 700,000 distinct CDR3 sequences, approximately 15% seen once. The clonotype originates from a female donor in good health, serving as a healthy control. The rearrangement links TRBV9 to TRBJ1-1, with D maybe TRBD1 (5 bases). Sequenced: memory CD4+ T cells from blood. The CDR3 DNA reads as TGTGCCAGCAGCGTAGTCCGGGGCGGCACTGAAGCTTTCTTT. This sequence encodes CASSVVRGGTEAFF. The whole variable domain, remainder taken from reference TRBV9 and TRBJ1-1, is DSGVTQTPKHLITATGQRVTLRCSPRSGDLSVYWYQQSLDQGLQFLIQYYNGEERAKGNILERFSAQQFPDLHSELNLSSLELGDSALYFCASSVVRGGTEAFFGQGTRLTVV.